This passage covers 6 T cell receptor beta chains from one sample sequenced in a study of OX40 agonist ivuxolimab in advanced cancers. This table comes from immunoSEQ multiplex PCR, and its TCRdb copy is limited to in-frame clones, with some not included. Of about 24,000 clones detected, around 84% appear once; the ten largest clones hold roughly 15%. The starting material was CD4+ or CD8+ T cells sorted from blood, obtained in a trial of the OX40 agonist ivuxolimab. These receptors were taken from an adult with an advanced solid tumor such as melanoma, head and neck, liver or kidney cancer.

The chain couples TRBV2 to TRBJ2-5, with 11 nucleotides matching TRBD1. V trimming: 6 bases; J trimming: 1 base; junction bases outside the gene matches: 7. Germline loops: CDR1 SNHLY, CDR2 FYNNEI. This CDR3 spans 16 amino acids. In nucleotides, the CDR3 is TGTGCCAGCAGGGGAGGGACAGGGGGTTTCCAAGAGACCCAGTACTTC. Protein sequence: CASRGGTGGFQETQYF.

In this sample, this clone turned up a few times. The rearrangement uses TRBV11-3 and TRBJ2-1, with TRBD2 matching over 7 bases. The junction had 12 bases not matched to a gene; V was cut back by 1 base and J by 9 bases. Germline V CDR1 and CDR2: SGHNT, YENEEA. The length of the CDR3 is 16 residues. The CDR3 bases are TGTGCCAGCAGCTTAGGTAGGCGGGGAGGGCAAGGTGAGCAGTTCTTC. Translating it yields CASSLGRRGGQGEQFF.

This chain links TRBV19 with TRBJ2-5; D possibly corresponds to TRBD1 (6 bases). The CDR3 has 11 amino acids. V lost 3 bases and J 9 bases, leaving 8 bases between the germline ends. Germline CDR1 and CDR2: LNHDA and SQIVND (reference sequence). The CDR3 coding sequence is TGTGCCAGTAGTATTGCAGGGGCCCAGTACTTC. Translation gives CASSIAGAQYF.

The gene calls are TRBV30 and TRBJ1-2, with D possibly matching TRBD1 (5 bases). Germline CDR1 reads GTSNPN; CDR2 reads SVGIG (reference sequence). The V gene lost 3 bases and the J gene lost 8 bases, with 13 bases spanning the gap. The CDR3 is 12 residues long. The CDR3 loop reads CAWSQGRGGYTF. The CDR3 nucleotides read TGTGCCTGGAGCCAGGGACGGGGGGGCTACACCTTC.

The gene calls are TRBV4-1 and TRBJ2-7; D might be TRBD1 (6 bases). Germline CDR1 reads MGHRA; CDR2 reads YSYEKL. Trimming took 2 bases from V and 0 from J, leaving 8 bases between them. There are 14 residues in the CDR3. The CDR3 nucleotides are TGCGCCAGCAGCCAAAGGGACACCTCCTACGAGCAGTACTTC. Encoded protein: CASSQRDTSYEQYF.

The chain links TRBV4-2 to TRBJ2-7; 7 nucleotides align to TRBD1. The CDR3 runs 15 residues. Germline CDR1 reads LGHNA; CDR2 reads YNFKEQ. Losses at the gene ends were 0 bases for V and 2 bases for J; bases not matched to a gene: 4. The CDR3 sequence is CASSQDKTGPYEQYF. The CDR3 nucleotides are TGTGCCAGCAGCCAAGATAAGACAGGGCCCTACGAGCAGTACTTC.